These T cell receptor beta chains were read from a single sample in a study of T cell repertoires in cytomegalovirus infection. TCRdb fed the reads into MiXCR, producing one record per CDR3 protein. This table holds just under 550,000 distinct CDR3 sequences, around a quarter found once. Sequenced input: PBMCs. The receptors were gathered from a human donor in good health (CMV status not recorded). Some clones in this sample may be carry-over from other donors' samples. The CDR3 runs from the conserved cysteine through the conserved F or W. The D gene is left open where the match is weak. Clone size is stated in some rows and not others, as once, few, many or a class when expanded.

TGTGCCAGCAGCCCTACAGGGTTGGAGACCCAGTACTTC CASSPTGLETQYF - TRBJ2-5 few TRBV7-2
TGCAGCGTTGAAGCTCTAGGAGAGCAGTACTTC CSVEALGEQYF - TRBJ2-7 few TRBV29-1
TGTGCCAGCAGTACAGGGGGCGATTCACCCCTCCACTTT CASSTGGDSPLHF TRBD1 TRBJ1-6 few TRBV28
TGTGCCAGCAGTTTGGGATTGGGCACCACCTATGGCTACACCTTC CASSLGLGTTYGYTF - TRBJ1-2 - TRBV28
TGTGCCAGCAGCTTAGGTCGTGGGAACAGCATCCAGAGGGAGACCCAGTACTTC CASSLGRGNSIQRETQYF - TRBJ2-5 - TRBV7-9
TGTGCCAGCAGCGCCAGGGATGCCGGGGATTCTTTCGAGCAGTACTTC CASSARDAGDSFEQYF - TRBJ2-7 few TRBV7-9
TGTGCCAGCAGTTGGGGGACAGTCAGTAGAGACATTCAGTACTTC CASSWGTVSRDIQYF TRBD1 TRBJ2-4 - TRBV6-2/TRBV6-3
TGTGCCAGCAGCCTAAACAGAGGACAGGGGGGGAACACTGAAGCTTACTTT CASSLNRGQGGNTEAYF TRBD1 TRBJ1-1 - TRBV12-3/TRBV12-4
TGCGCCAGCAGCCAAGATATGGAGACCCAGTACTTC CASSQDMETQYF - TRBJ2-5 few TRBV4-3
TGTGCCAACAGTAGCCCCTTGCGTTTCTTGGGGTACGAGCAGTACTTC CANSSPLRFLGYEQYF - TRBJ2-7 - TRBV2
TGTGCCAGCAGCCCTAGACAGGGCTACTCTGGAAACACCATATATTTT CASSPRQGYSGNTIYF TRBD1 TRBJ1-3 many TRBV7-9
TGTGCCAGCACAGGCCTCACCGGGGAGCTGTTTTTT CASTGLTGELFF - TRBJ2-2 few TRBV27
TGTGCCAGCAGCTTAGTTAGTCAGGGGAATCAGCCCCAGCATTTT CASSLVSQGNQPQHF - TRBJ1-5 many TRBV7-2
TGCGCCAGCAGCTTGTATGGGGTAACCGAGACCCAGTACTTC CASSLYGVTETQYF - TRBJ2-5 - TRBV5-1
TGTGCCAGTACCCGGGCGGGACAGGCGAACACCGGGGAGCTGTTTTTT CASTRAGQANTGELFF TRBD1 TRBJ2-2 - TRBV19
TGTGCCAGTAGTGGGCCGGGACAGGGGGTGAGTGAGCAGTTCTTC CASSGPGQGVSEQFF TRBD1 TRBJ2-1 few TRBV19
TGTGCCAGCAGCGCCCTAGCGGGAGGGGGCACAGATACGCAGTATTTT CASSALAGGGTDTQYF TRBD2 TRBJ2-3 - TRBV28
TGCGCCAGCAGCCAAGAGGGAGGGGGCCTAAACACTGAAGCTTTCTTT CASSQEGGGLNTEAFF TRBD1 TRBJ1-1 - TRBV4-3
TGTGCCAGTAGTATAGTCTCCCAGGCCCCCTACAATGAGCAGTTCTTC CASSIVSQAPYNEQFF - TRBJ2-1 - TRBV19
TGTGCCAGCAGCTTTGGGTCGACAGCAAGGAATTCACCCCTCCACTTT CASSFGSTARNSPLHF - TRBJ1-6 many TRBV7-2
TGCGCCAGCAGCCAAGATTTTGGAGCCCTTCATGGCTACACCTTC CASSQDFGALHGYTF - TRBJ1-2 few TRBV4-3
TGTGCCAGTAGTATACTAGCGGGAGCGAACACCGGGGAGCTGTTTTTT CASSILAGANTGELFF TRBD2 TRBJ2-2 few TRBV19
TGTGCCAGCAGTTTAGATGCCCATGAGCAGTTCTTC CASSLDAHEQFF - TRBJ2-1 - TRBV12-3/TRBV12-4
TGTGCCAGCAGTTTAGCGGCGGGACGGGGCTCCTACAATGAGCAGTTCTTC CASSLAAGRGSYNEQFF - TRBJ2-1 once TRBV12-3/TRBV12-4
TGTGCCAGCAGCTTAGCATCAGGGGGGACCCAGTACTTC CASSLASGGTQYF TRBD1 TRBJ2-5 many TRBV7-8
TGTGCCAGTAGTTCGGGGACTAGCGCGGTATACAATGAGCAGTTCTTC CASSSGTSAVYNEQFF TRBD2 TRBJ2-1 - TRBV19
TGTGCCAGCAGCTTTGGTAGCTGGGATGAGCAGTTCTTC CASSFGSWDEQFF - TRBJ2-1 many TRBV7-2
TGCAGTGCTAGAGCTAGGGGCACCGGGGAGCTGTTTTTT CSARARGTGELFF - TRBJ2-2 - TRBV20-1
TGTGCCAGCAGTGGGTTTCCATTCGGCACAGATACGCAGTATTTT CASSGFPFGTDTQYF - TRBJ2-3 few TRBV2
TGCAGTGCTAGCGCGACGAGCTCGAACACTGAAGCTTTCTTT CSASATSSNTEAFF - TRBJ1-1 - TRBV20-1
TGCGCCAGCAGCCAAGATTGGGGGGGAGGGCCTTCCTACAATGAGCAGTTCTTC CASSQDWGGGPSYNEQFF TRBD2 TRBJ2-1 few TRBV4-3
TGTGCCAGCAGCTCCGATAGGACAGCTACCTACAATGAGCAGTTCTTC CASSSDRTATYNEQFF - TRBJ2-1 - TRBV7-8
TGTGCCAGCAGCTTGACGGGTGAGCAGTTCTTC CASSLTGEQFF - TRBJ2-1 many TRBV7-6
TGTGCCAGCAGTTACCCCGAGGCTGACAGAACGGGGGAGCTCTCCTACGAGCAGTACTTC CASSYPEADRTGELSYEQYF - TRBJ2-7 many TRBV6-5
TGTGCCAGCAGCCCAGGGCCCAACACTTTCTATGGCTACACCTTC CASSPGPNTFYGYTF - TRBJ1-2 - TRBV7-9